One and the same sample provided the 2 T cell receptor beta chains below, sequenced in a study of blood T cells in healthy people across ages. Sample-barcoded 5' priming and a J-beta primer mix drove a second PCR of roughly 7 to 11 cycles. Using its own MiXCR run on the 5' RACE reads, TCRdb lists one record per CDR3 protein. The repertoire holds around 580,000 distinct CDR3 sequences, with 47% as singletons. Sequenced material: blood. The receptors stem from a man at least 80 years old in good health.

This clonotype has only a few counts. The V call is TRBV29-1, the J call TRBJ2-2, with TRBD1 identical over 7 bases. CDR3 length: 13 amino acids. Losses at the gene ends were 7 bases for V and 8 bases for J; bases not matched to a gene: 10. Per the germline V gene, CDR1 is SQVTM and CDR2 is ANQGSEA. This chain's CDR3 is CSGSWTGGGELFF. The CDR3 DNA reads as TGCAGCGGCTCTTGGACAGGTGGTGGGGAGCTGTTTTTT.

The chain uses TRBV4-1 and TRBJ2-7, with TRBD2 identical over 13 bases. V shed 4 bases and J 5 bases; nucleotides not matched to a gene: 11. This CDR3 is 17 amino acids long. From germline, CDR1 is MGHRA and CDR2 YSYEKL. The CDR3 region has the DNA TGCGCCAGCAGCCTTCACTCGACTAGCGGGGGGTCGGACGAGCAGTACTTC. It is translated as CASSLHSTSGGSDEQYF.